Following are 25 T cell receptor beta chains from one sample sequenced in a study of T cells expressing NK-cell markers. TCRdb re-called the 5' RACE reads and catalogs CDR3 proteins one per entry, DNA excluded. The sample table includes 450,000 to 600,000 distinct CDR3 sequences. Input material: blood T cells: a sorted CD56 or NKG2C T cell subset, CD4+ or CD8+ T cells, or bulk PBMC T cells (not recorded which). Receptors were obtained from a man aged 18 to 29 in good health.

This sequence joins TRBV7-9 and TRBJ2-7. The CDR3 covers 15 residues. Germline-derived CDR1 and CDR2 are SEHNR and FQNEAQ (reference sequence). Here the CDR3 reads CASSLSRGSITEQYF.

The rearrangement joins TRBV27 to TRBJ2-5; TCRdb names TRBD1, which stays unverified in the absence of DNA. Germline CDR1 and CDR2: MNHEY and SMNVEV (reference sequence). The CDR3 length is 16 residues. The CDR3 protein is CASSSREQGNEETQYF.

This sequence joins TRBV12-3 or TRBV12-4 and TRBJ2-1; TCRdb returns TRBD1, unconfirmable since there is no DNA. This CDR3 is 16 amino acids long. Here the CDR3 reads CASSFSARVSYNEQFF.

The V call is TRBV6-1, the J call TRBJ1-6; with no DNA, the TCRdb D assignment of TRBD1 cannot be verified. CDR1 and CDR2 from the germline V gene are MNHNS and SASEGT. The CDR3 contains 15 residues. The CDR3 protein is CASRAPGTGRAPLHF.

The chain's CDR3 is CASSLEWTQYF. This chain connects TRBV5-1 to TRBJ2-5. The CDR3 has 11 residues. Germline-derived CDR1 and CDR2 are SGHRS and YFSETQ.

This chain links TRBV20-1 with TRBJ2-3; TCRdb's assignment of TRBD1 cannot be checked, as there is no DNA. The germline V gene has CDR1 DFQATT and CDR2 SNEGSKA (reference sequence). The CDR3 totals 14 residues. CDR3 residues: CSASRPQGSDTQYF.

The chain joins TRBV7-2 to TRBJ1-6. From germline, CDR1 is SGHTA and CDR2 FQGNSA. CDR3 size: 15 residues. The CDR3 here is CASSLAGSNYSPLHF.

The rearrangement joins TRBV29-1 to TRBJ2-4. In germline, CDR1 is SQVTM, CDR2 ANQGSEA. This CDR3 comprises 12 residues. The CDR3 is CSVVLMGNIQYF.

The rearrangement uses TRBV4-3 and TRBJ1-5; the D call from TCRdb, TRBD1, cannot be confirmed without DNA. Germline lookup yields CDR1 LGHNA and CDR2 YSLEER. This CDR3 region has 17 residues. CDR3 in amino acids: CASSHHRGPRPNQPQHF.

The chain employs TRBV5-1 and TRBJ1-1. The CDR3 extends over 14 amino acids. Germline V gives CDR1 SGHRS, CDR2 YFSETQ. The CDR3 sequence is CASKVYGRNTEAFF.

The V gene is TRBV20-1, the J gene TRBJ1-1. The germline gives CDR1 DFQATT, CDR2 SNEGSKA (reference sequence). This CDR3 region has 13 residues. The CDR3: CSAESNMNTEAFF.

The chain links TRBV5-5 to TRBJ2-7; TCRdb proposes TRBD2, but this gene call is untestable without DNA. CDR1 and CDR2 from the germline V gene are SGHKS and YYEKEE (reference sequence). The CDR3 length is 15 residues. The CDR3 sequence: CASSLALADSYEQYF.

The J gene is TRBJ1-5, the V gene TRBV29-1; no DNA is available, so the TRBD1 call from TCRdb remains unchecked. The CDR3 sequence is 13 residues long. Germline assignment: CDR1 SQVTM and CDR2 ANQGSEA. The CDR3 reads CSVARQPDQPQHF.

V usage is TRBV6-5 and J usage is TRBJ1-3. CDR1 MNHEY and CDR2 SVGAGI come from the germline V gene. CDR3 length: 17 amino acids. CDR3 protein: CASSYSASGVSGNTIYF.

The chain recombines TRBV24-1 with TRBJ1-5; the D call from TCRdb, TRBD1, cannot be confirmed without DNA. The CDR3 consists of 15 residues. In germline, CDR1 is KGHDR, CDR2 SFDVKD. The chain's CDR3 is CATSEPGQGNQPQHF.

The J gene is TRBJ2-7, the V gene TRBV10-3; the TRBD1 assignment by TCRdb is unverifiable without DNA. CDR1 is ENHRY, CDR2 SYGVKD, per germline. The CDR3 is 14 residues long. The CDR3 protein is CAIRNEGRGPEQYF.

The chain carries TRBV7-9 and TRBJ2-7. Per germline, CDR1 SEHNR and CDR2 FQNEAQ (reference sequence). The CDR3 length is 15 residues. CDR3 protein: CASSLRAGGPYEQYF.

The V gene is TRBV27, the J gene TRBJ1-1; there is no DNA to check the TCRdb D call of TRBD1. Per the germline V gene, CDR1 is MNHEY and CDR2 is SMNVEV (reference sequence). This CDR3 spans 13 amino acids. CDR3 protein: CASSAGGSTEAFF.

Here the CDR3 reads CASSQFGVFGDNEQFF. The chain recombines TRBV4-2 with TRBJ2-1. The germline gives CDR1 LGHNA, CDR2 YNFKEQ. This CDR3 spans 16 amino acids.

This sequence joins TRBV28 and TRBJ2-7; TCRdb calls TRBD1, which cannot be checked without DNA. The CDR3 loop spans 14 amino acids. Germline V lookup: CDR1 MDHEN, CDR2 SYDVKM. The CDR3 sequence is CASSGTGGKYEQYF.

The CDR3 sequence is CSARGRMEGGGDTQYF. This chain uses TRBV20-1 with TRBJ2-3; TCRdb returns TRBD2, unconfirmable since there is no DNA. Germline CDR1 and CDR2: DFQATT and SNEGSKA (reference sequence). The CDR3 is made up of 16 amino acids.

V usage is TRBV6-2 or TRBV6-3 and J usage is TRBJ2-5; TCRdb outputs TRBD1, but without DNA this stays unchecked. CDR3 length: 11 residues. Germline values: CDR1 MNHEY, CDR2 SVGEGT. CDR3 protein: CASGQAETQYF.

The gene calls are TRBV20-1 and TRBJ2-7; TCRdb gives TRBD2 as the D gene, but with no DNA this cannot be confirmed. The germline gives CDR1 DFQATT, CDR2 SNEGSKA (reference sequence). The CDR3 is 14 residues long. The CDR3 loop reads CSATPHREDYEQYF.

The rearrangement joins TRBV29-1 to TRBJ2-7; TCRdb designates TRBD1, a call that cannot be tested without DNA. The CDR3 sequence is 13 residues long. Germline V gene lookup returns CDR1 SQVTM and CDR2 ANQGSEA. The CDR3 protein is CSAETGITYEQYF.

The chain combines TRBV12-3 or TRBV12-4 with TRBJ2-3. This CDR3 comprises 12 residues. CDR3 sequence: CASSLPSDTQYF.